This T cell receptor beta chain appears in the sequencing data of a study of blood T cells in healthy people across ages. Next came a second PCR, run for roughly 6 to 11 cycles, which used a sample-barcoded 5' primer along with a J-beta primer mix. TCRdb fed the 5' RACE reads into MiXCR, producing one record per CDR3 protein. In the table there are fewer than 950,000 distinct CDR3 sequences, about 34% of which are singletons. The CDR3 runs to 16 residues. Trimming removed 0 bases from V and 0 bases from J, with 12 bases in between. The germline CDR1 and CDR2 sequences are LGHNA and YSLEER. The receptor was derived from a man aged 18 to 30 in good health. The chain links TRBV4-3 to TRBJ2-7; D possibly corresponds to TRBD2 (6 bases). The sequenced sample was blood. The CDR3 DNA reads TGCGCCAGCAGCCAAGAGCGGGACTTGGGCTCCTACGAGCAGTACTTC. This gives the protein CASSQERDLGSYEQYF.